The rows below give T cell receptor beta chains drawn from one sample of a study of T cells in Graves' hyperthyroidism and ophthalmopathy. TCRdb re-called the multiplex PCR reads with MiXCR, one entry per CDR3 protein. The table includes approximately 720,000 distinct CDR3 sequences, about 19% detected once. The sequencing sample was made of blood. These receptors all stem from a woman aged 50 to 65 with Graves' hyperthyroidism that later progressed to Graves' ophthalmopathy. Both conserved end residues are part of each CDR3. Each record gives: V gene, clone size, D gene, J gene, CDR3 protein, CDR3 DNA. D genes are given only for firm matches. Rows may omit the clone size; those that give it use once, few, many or a size class.

v_gene: TRBV12-3/TRBV12-4
abundance: many
d_gene: TRBD1
j_gene: TRBJ2-5
CDR3aa: CASSARGRETQYF
CDR3nt: TGTGCCAGCAGTGCCAGGGGGCGAGAGACCCAGTACTTC

v_gene: TRBV24-1
abundance: NA
d_gene: NA
j_gene: TRBJ2-1
CDR3aa: CATSEDPAGDEQFF
CDR3nt: TGTGCCACCAGTGAAGATCCGGCTGGAGATGAGCAGTTCTTC

v_gene: TRBV19
abundance: NA
d_gene: NA
j_gene: TRBJ1-1
CDR3aa: CASSMPQGDGNTEAFF
CDR3nt: TGTGCCAGTAGTATGCCACAGGGTGATGGGAACACTGAAGCTTTCTTT

v_gene: TRBV2
abundance: NA
d_gene: TRBD1
j_gene: TRBJ2-1
CDR3aa: CASVGQGYNEQFF
CDR3nt: TGTGCCAGCGTGGGACAGGGTTACAATGAGCAGTTCTTC

v_gene: TRBV29-1
abundance: many
d_gene: NA
j_gene: TRBJ2-3
CDR3aa: CSETETGTDTQYF
CDR3nt: TGCAGCGAAACTGAAACAGGGACAGATACGCAGTATTTT

v_gene: TRBV6-1
abundance: many
d_gene: NA
j_gene: TRBJ2-1
CDR3aa: CASSEGGPVTEQFF
CDR3nt: TGTGCCAGCAGTGAAGGGGGGCCGGTTACAGAGCAGTTCTTC

v_gene: TRBV20-1
abundance: many
d_gene: NA
j_gene: TRBJ1-4
CDR3aa: CSARDERGLDEKLFF
CDR3nt: TGCAGTGCTAGAGATGAGAGGGGTTTGGATGAAAAACTGTTTTTT

v_gene: TRBV2
abundance: many
d_gene: NA
j_gene: TRBJ2-5
CDR3aa: CASSRQVETQYF
CDR3nt: TGTGCCAGCAGTAGACAGGTGGAGACCCAGTACTTC

v_gene: TRBV15
abundance: NA
d_gene: NA
j_gene: TRBJ1-4
CDR3aa: CATSWTTNEKLFF
CDR3nt: TGTGCCACCAGCTGGACAACTAATGAAAAACTGTTTTTT

v_gene: TRBV27
abundance: many
d_gene: NA
j_gene: TRBJ2-7
CDR3aa: CASSITGTYEQYF
CDR3nt: TGTGCCAGCAGTATTACAGGGACCTACGAGCAGTACTTC

v_gene: TRBV5-5
abundance: few
d_gene: NA
j_gene: TRBJ1-6
CDR3aa: CASSLETGQGNSPLHF
CDR3nt: TGTGCCAGCAGCTTGGAAACGGGGCAGGGGAATTCACCCCTCCACTTT

v_gene: TRBV3-1
abundance: NA
d_gene: NA
j_gene: TRBJ1-2
CDR3aa: CASSQHPGSAGGYTF
CDR3nt: TGTGCCAGCAGCCAACACCCGGGCTCCGCAGGAGGCTACACCTTC

v_gene: TRBV7-2
abundance: many
d_gene: NA
j_gene: TRBJ1-5
CDR3aa: CASSLGIFGFSNQPQHF
CDR3nt: TGTGCCAGCAGCTTAGGTATTTTCGGGTTTAGCAATCAGCCCCAGCATTTT

v_gene: TRBV2
abundance: many
d_gene: NA
j_gene: TRBJ1-4
CDR3aa: CASSPTSSTNEKLFF
CDR3nt: TGTGCCAGCAGTCCCACATCATCTACTAATGAAAAACTGTTTTTT

v_gene: TRBV15
abundance: NA
d_gene: NA
j_gene: TRBJ1-5
CDR3aa: CATGRAGANQPQHF
CDR3nt: TGTGCCACCGGGCGGGCAGGTGCGAATCAGCCCCAGCATTTT

v_gene: TRBV3-1
abundance: many
d_gene: TRBD1
j_gene: TRBJ2-1
CDR3aa: CASSQTGTGQNEQFF
CDR3nt: TGTGCCAGCAGCCAGACCGGGACAGGGCAAAATGAGCAGTTCTTC

v_gene: TRBV3-1
abundance: few
d_gene: NA
j_gene: TRBJ2-2
CDR3aa: CASSQEGLGELFF
CDR3nt: TGTGCCAGCAGCCAAGAAGGTCTCGGGGAGCTGTTTTTT

v_gene: TRBV7-9
abundance: few
d_gene: NA
j_gene: TRBJ1-2
CDR3aa: CASSLVGTRAYGYTF
CDR3nt: TGTGCCAGCAGCTTAGTAGGGACTCGGGCCTATGGCTACACCTTC

v_gene: TRBV28
abundance: NA
d_gene: TRBD1
j_gene: TRBJ1-1
CDR3aa: CASSPRTGSFYTEAFF
CDR3nt: TGTGCCAGCAGTCCAAGGACAGGGTCATTCTACACTGAAGCTTTCTTT

v_gene: TRBV11-3
abundance: NA
d_gene: TRBD2
j_gene: TRBJ2-1
CDR3aa: CASSPGSGGPYNEQFF
CDR3nt: TGTGCCAGCAGCCCCGGGAGCGGGGGGCCTTACAATGAGCAGTTCTTC

v_gene: TRBV11-1
abundance: many
d_gene: TRBD2
j_gene: TRBJ2-1
CDR3aa: CASSSKRGNYNEQFF
CDR3nt: TGTGCCAGCAGCTCAAAGCGGGGGAATTACAATGAGCAGTTCTTC

v_gene: TRBV20-1
abundance: NA
d_gene: NA
j_gene: TRBJ1-2
CDR3aa: CSAPPGGAGGYGYTF
CDR3nt: TGCAGTGCTCCACCGGGAGGGGCTGGGGGCTATGGCTACACCTTC

v_gene: TRBV5-5
abundance: few
d_gene: NA
j_gene: TRBJ2-2
CDR3aa: CASSLEGRSWELFF
CDR3nt: TGTGCCAGCAGCTTGGAGGGACGTTCGTGGGAGCTGTTTTTT

v_gene: TRBV7-9
abundance: NA
d_gene: NA
j_gene: TRBJ1-6
CDR3aa: CASSRGGLQAGSPLHF
CDR3nt: TGTGCCAGCAGCCGTGGGGGGTTGCAGGCGGGATCACCCCTCCACTTT

v_gene: TRBV27
abundance: NA
d_gene: TRBD2
j_gene: TRBJ2-1
CDR3aa: CASRGGLAGGFGEQFF
CDR3nt: TGTGCCAGCAGGGGGGGTTTAGCGGGGGGGTTCGGTGAGCAGTTCTTC

v_gene: TRBV29-1
abundance: NA
d_gene: NA
j_gene: TRBJ1-1
CDR3aa: CSVEDRTTEAFF
CDR3nt: TGCAGCGTTGAAGATCGGACGACAGAGGCTTTCTTT

v_gene: TRBV7-3
abundance: few
d_gene: NA
j_gene: TRBJ1-1
CDR3aa: CASSPSAGAEAFF
CDR3nt: TGTGCCAGCAGCCCCTCGGCGGGGGCAGAAGCTTTCTTT

v_gene: TRBV5-1
abundance: few
d_gene: NA
j_gene: TRBJ1-5
CDR3aa: CASSEGYVNQPQHF
CDR3nt: TGCGCCAGCAGCGAGGGATACGTCAATCAGCCCCAGCATTTT

v_gene: TRBV20-1
abundance: few
d_gene: NA
j_gene: TRBJ1-2
CDR3aa: CSARADSTNHYGYTF
CDR3nt: TGCAGTGCTAGAGCGGACAGCACGAATCACTATGGCTACACCTTC

v_gene: TRBV11-1
abundance: many
d_gene: NA
j_gene: TRBJ2-3
CDR3aa: CASSPVLRSTDTQYF
CDR3nt: TGTGCCAGCAGCCCAGTCCTCAGGAGCACAGATACGCAGTATTTT

v_gene: TRBV15
abundance: few
d_gene: NA
j_gene: TRBJ2-7
CDR3aa: CATSREVRATEAEQYF
CDR3nt: TGTGCCACCAGCAGAGAGGTTCGCGCGACTGAGGCCGAGCAGTACTTC

v_gene: TRBV15
abundance: NA
d_gene: NA
j_gene: TRBJ1-2
CDR3aa: CATSRDRAQGEGYTF
CDR3nt: TGTGCCACCAGCAGAGATCGGGCCCAGGGTGAGGGCTACACCTTC

v_gene: TRBV20-1
abundance: NA
d_gene: TRBD1
j_gene: TRBJ1-3
CDR3aa: CSARDWDRGAGNTIYF
CDR3nt: TGCAGTGCTAGAGACTGGGACAGGGGAGCTGGAAACACCATATATTTT

v_gene: TRBV6-4
abundance: NA
d_gene: NA
j_gene: TRBJ2-3
CDR3aa: CASSDQGWHVDTQYF
CDR3nt: TGTGCCAGCAGTGACCAGGGATGGCACGTGGATACGCAGTATTTT

v_gene: TRBV12-3/TRBV12-4
abundance: NA
d_gene: NA
j_gene: TRBJ1-3
CDR3aa: CASRPLEGSGNTIYF
CDR3nt: TGTGCCAGCAGACCTCTCGAGGGCTCTGGAAACACCATATATTTT

v_gene: TRBV25-1
abundance: few
d_gene: NA
j_gene: TRBJ1-1
CDR3aa: CASSEWGGGTEAFF
CDR3nt: TGTGCCAGCAGTGAATGGGGGGGCGGCACTGAAGCTTTCTTT

v_gene: TRBV3-1
abundance: NA
d_gene: TRBD2
j_gene: TRBJ2-6
CDR3aa: CASSQGSGAFYGANVLTF
CDR3nt: TGTGCCAGCAGCCAAGGTAGCGGGGCTTTCTATGGGGCCAACGTCCTGACTTTC